This T cell receptor (beta chain) was identified during a study of Ad26.COV2.S vaccination and SARS-CoV-2 variants. Findings of the study overall: Assessments of TCR breadth and depth may have underestimated the total T cell responses. Recipients of vaccine and of placebo showed similar breadth of their non-spike TCR repertoires.

Stated treatment: around 19 received Ad26.COV2.S at low or high dose, single or two shots; roughly 5 received placebo; per-sample allocation not given. Following the first vaccine or placebo injection, samples were taken on day 63. Comment on this clone: What it recognizes is unknown.

Data came from immunoSEQ multiplex PCR; TCRdb stores just in-frame clones and leaves some out. The sample includes over 400,000 clones, 89% of them seen just once. Trimming cost V 0 bases and J 7 bases; bases outside gene matches: 11. The CDR3 spans 18 residues. Germline CDR1 and CDR2: SGDLS and YYNGEE. This TCR came from a person between 18 and 59 years old who received the Ad26.COV2.S COVID-19 vaccine or a placebo. Material: peripheral blood, obtained in a trial of Ad26.COV2.S vaccine versus placebo. The gene calls are TRBV9 and TRBJ2-1, with 12 bases matching TRBD2. The CDR3 coding sequence is TGTGCCAGCAGCGTAGTGCAACGGACTAGCGGGAAATCAAATGAGCAGTTCTTC. Protein product: CASSVVQRTSGKSNEQFF.